The sequence of this TCR beta chain was determined in a study of vaccination effects on CD4 cells after COVID-19. Study details: Both of the two convalescent patients gave a sample, one 16 days and one a week before vaccination.

Assay: immunoSEQ multiplex PCR; the TCRdb copy retains only in-frame clones and omits some. Counted here are 20,000 to 25,000 clones, 70% to 85% occurring once; the ten biggest clones make up roughly two fifths. Concerning this clone: Its antigen is still unknown.

Trimming cost V 4 bases and J 5 bases, with 0 bases left between them. The CDR3 has 11 amino acids. Antigen-specific CD4+ T cells were first expanded with viral peptide pools by the ViraFEST assay and only then sequenced. Upon completion of approximately ten days in culture, CD4+ T cells were isolated. PCR showed that the person got SARS-CoV-2 infection at some point between March and December 2020. The source material was CD4+ T cells from PBMCs cultured with a peptide pool, sampled before COVID-19 vaccination. The sequence was collected from a human donor who had a prior SARS-CoV-2 infection. The chain joins TRBV12-3 or TRBV12-4 to TRBJ2-6; D uncertain. CDR3 nucleotides: TGTGCCAGCAGTTGGGCCAACGTCCTGACTTTC. Translated: CASSWANVLTF.